The 3 T cell receptor beta chains below come from one sample, sequenced in a study of cytomegalovirus exposure and HLA in healthy donors. This PCR relied on a set of 60 Vbeta primers and 13 Jbeta primers. The data were produced by immunoSEQ multiplex PCR, yet TCRdb's version contains in-frame clones alone and is incomplete. The profile covers 100,000 to 150,000 clones, with 75% to 85% appearing a single time and approximately 9% taken by the ten largest. The sample consisted of PBMCs. These receptors all come from a man aged 30 to 39 in good health and CMV-seropositive.

The gene calls are TRBV7-9 and TRBJ1-4, with unresolved D. V dropped 3 bases and J dropped 6 bases, with 17 bases sitting between them. Germline values: CDR1 SEHNR, CDR2 FQNEAQ (reference sequence). The CDR3 is 16 amino acids. CDR3 bases: TGTGCCAGCAGCTTTTCGTCCGCGGGCCAGGATGAAAAACTGTTTTTT. Its protein is CASSFSSAGQDEKLFF.

V usage is TRBV27 and J usage is TRBJ1-1; 8 bases line up with TRBD1. The CDR3 runs 14 residues. Germline lookup yields CDR1 MNHEY and CDR2 SMNVEV (reference sequence). V dropped 4 bases and J dropped 0; count of bases not matched to a gene: 1. The CDR3 nucleotides read TGTGCCAGCAGTTCACAGGGGGTGAACACTGAAGCTTTCTTT. As protein: CASSSQGVNTEAFF.

The rearrangement joins TRBV6-5 to TRBJ2-7; D uncertain. V dropped 0 bases and J dropped 2 bases, with 8 bases sitting between them. Germline CDR1 and CDR2: MNHEY and SVGAGI. The CDR3 runs 14 residues. The CDR3 loop is CASSYSIAAYEQYF. The CDR3 DNA reads as TGTGCCAGCAGTTACTCGATCGCAGCCTACGAGCAGTACTTC.